One sample yielded the 8 T cell receptor beta chains listed below, sequenced in a study of cytomegalovirus exposure and HLA in healthy donors. This PCR relied on a set of 60 Vbeta primers and 13 Jbeta primers. Some clones are missing from TCRdb's copy, which holds only in-frame ones; the method was immunoSEQ multiplex PCR. This sample yields some 180,000 clones, of which around 73% are seen a single time; approximately 5.4% belongs to the top ten. The sequencing sample was made of PBMCs. The receptors were gathered from a woman aged 18-29 years in good health and CMV-seropositive.

This clone was detected only once. The rearrangement joins TRBV5-6 to TRBJ1-6; no clear D gene. The CDR3 spans 14 residues. V was shortened by 4 bases and J by 7 bases, with 12 bases between the two germline ends. Germline V gene data show CDR1 as SGHDT and CDR2 as YYEEEE. The CDR3 sequence: CASSPRVGNSPLHF. In nucleotides, the CDR3 is TGTGCCAGCAGCCCCCGGGTCGGGAATTCACCCCTCCACTTT.

The genes are TRBV18 and TRBJ2-5; D gene unclear. This CDR3 is 12 amino acids long. With 1 base removed from V and 5 bases from J, the gap between germline ends came to 5 bases. Looked up from germline, CDR1 is KGHSH and CDR2 is LQKENI. The CDR3 sequence: CASSPLGETQYF. The CDR3 DNA follows: TGTGCCAGCTCACCACTCGGGGAGACCCAGTACTTC. The full variable domain, in which reference TRBV18 and TRBJ2-5 provide the parts outside the CDR3, is NAGVMQNPRHLVRRRGQEARLRCSPMKGHSHVYWYRQLPEEGLKFMVYLQKENIIDESGMPKERFSAEFPKEGPSILRIQQVVRGDSAAYFCASSPLGETQYFGPGTRLLVL.

The rearrangement uses TRBV5-5 and TRBJ1-6; D ambiguous. CDR1 SGHKS and CDR2 YYEKEE come from the germline V gene (reference sequence). The CDR3 consists of 14 residues. With 4 bases removed from V and 5 bases from J, the gap between germline ends came to 10 bases. This CDR3 reads CASSGGTDNSPLHF. For the CDR3, the DNA is TGTGCCAGCAGCGGTGGAACAGATAATTCACCCCTCCACTTT.

The J gene is TRBJ2-1, the V gene TRBV27; TRBD2 agrees at 9 bases. There are 16 residues in the CDR3. The V gene end was trimmed by 3 bases and the J gene end by 7 bases; junction bases not matched to a gene: 10. CDR1 and CDR2 (germline): MNHEY, SMNVEV (reference sequence). The CDR3 here is CASSFVVGGGANEQFF. The CDR3 DNA sequence: TGTGCCAGCAGTTTTGTTGTCGGCGGGGGGGCAAATGAGCAGTTCTTC.

V is TRBV4-3 and J is TRBJ2-5; D is unclear. The CDR3 sequence is 14 residues long. The germline V gene encodes CDR1 LGHNA and CDR2 YSLEER. With 1 base removed from V and 5 bases from J, the gap between germline ends came to 11 bases. The CDR3: CASSQGPIAETQYF. CDR3 DNA: TGCGCCAGCAGCCAAGGTCCGATTGCGGAGACCCAGTACTTC.

The chain couples TRBV18 to TRBJ2-5; D gene uncertain. CDR3 length: 13 residues. Germline V gene lookup returns CDR1 KGHSH and CDR2 LQKENI. Between the trimmed V and J ends, which lost 6 bases and 5 bases, there was a span of 13 bases. The CDR3 bases are TGTGCCAGCTCGCCTCCTAGTGTGGAGACCCAGTACTTC. Translated: CASSPPSVETQYF.

The J gene is TRBJ2-5, the V gene TRBV7-9, with a possible D match to TRBD2 (6 bases). The CDR3 covers 13 residues. V was cut by 6 bases and J by 3 bases, with 11 bases left in between. Germline CDR1 is SEHNR and CDR2 is FQNEAQ (reference sequence). The DNA of the CDR3 is TGTGCCAGCAGTCTGGGACTGGAAGAGACCCAGTACTTC. This codes for CASSLGLEETQYF.

The chain recombines TRBV6-4 with TRBJ1-1; 7 positions agree with TRBD1. This CDR3 contains 14 residues. CDR1 is MRHNA, CDR2 SNTAGT, per germline. V lost 0 bases and J lost 5; bases outside the gene matches: 3. Written as DNA, the CDR3 is TGTGCCAGCAGTGACTCCGGGACAGCAACTGAAGCTTTCTTT. Residues: CASSDSGTATEAFF.